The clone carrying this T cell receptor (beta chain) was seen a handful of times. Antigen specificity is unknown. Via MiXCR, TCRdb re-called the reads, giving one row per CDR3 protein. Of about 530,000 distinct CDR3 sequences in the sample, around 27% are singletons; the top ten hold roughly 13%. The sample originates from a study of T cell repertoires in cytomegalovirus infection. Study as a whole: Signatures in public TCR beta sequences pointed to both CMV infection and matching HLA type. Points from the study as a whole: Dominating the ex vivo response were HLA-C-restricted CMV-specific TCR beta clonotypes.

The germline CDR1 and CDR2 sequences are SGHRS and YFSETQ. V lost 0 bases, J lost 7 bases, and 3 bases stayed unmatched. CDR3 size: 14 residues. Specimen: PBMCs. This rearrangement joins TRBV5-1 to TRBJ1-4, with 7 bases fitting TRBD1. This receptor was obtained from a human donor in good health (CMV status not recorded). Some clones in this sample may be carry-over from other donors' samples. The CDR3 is CASSLEGASEKLFF. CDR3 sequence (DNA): TGCGCCAGCAGCTTGGAGGGGGCCAGTGAAAAACTGTTTTTT.